Presented here are 29 T cell receptor beta chains from one specimen sequenced in a study of shared clonotypes between healthy human individuals. Data came from immunoSEQ multiplex PCR; TCRdb stores just in-frame clones and leaves some out. The table shows just over 2,000,000 clones, with 90% to 95% occurring only once. Material for sequencing was naive CD4+ T cells sorted from blood. As for subset: CD45RA+ positively selected. The receptors come from a man aged 18 to 29 in good health.

J is TRBJ2-5 and V is TRBV4-3, with 9 bases aligning to TRBD2. This CDR3 is built from 17 residues. Germline V gene lookup returns CDR1 LGHNA and CDR2 YSLEER. The ends lost 0 bases at V and 4 bases at J; junction bases unmatched: 9. This CDR3 reads CASSQDLDRGRGETQYF. The CDR3 DNA is TGCGCCAGCAGCCAAGACCTCGATCGCGGGAGGGGAGAGACCCAGTACTTC.

The V and J genes are TRBV30 and TRBJ1-3; 7 bases match TRBD1. The CDR3 totals 13 residues. Trimming at V came to 7 bases and at J to 8 bases, leaving 11 bases not matched to a gene. Germline loops: CDR1 GTSNPN, CDR2 SVGIG (reference sequence). CDR3 sequence reads: CALNRGLSDTIYF. The CDR3 coding sequence is TGTGCCTTAAACAGGGGTCTCAGTGACACCATATATTTT.

In nucleotides, the CDR3 is TGTGCCAGCACCCTTGGAGAAGAGCAGTACTTC. Translation gives CASTLGEEQYF. The chain links TRBV6-4 to TRBJ2-7; D is unclear. Looked up from germline, CDR1 is MRHNA and CDR2 is SNTAGT. The CDR3 is made up of 11 amino acids. V was pared by 7 bases and J by 7 bases, with 11 bases between.

A single count supports this clone. The rearrangement joins TRBV6-5 to TRBJ1-1; no definite D call. Trimming cost V 6 bases and J 5 bases, with 16 bases left between them. The length of the CDR3 is 14 residues. CDR1 and CDR2 from the germline V gene are MNHEY and SVGAGI. This CDR3 is CASSPDPGRTEAFF. In DNA, the CDR3 is TGTGCCAGCAGCCCAGACCCGGGGAGAACTGAAGCTTTCTTT.

The chain employs TRBV30 and TRBJ1-6; 8 bases are a match to TRBD1. The CDR3 has 15 residues. The J segment lost 6 bases and the V segment lost 1 base, leaving 5 bases of the junction unmatched. Germline values: CDR1 GTSNPN, CDR2 SVGIG (reference sequence). The CDR3 DNA reads as TGTGCCTGGAGTGAAGGACAGGGAAGTAATTCACCCCTCCACTTT. Protein: CAWSEGQGSNSPLHF.

The genes are TRBV5-1 and TRBJ2-5, with 11 bases matching TRBD2. The trim removed 4 bases at V and 2 bases at J, leaving 4 bases unmatched. The CDR3 runs 15 residues. Germline loops: CDR1 SGHRS, CDR2 YFSETQ. CDR3 in amino acids: CASSPTSGDQETQYF. Written as DNA, the CDR3 is TGCGCCAGCAGCCCGACTAGCGGGGATCAAGAGACCCAGTACTTC.

The chain couples TRBV15 to TRBJ2-7; D remains ambiguous. This CDR3 has 12 amino acids. Germline V gene lookup returns CDR1 LNHNV and CDR2 YYDKDF (reference sequence). V lost 0 bases and J 9 bases, leaving 9 bases between the germline ends. The CDR3 protein is CATSRDRTRQYF. The CDR3 coding sequence is TGTGCCACCAGCAGAGATCGGACCAGGCAGTACTTC.

The rearrangement joins TRBV9 to TRBJ2-4; no reliable D call. Looked up from germline, CDR1 is SGDLS and CDR2 is YYNGEE. Trimming cost V 3 bases and J 3 bases, with 13 bases left between them. The CDR3 spans 15 residues. The CDR3 here is CASSDGLSGKNIQYF. The CDR3 nucleotides are TGTGCCAGCAGCGACGGGCTTTCGGGCAAAAACATTCAGTACTTC.

This chain joins TRBV6-5 and TRBJ1-4; TRBD1 agrees at 7 bases. V was clipped by 4 bases and J by 7 bases; unmatched bases: 9. Per the germline V gene, CDR1 is MNHEY and CDR2 is SVGAGI. CDR3 size: 15 residues. CDR3 in DNA: TGTGCCAGCAGTTCCCGACAGGGTGTTGGTGAAAAACTGTTTTTT. It yields the protein CASSSRQGVGEKLFF.

The chain carries TRBV4-1 and TRBJ2-3, with 10 nucleotides matching TRBD2. The germline CDR1 and CDR2 sequences are MGHRA and YSYEKL. The CDR3 length is 19 residues. After removal of 2 bases from V and 5 bases from J, the junction contained 16 bases not matched to a gene. As DNA, the CDR3 is TGCGCCAGCAGCCAATTCCCGATCAGGCTAGCGGGAGATAAAGATACGCAGTATTTT. It specifies CASSQFPIRLAGDKDTQYF.

Only a few counts were recorded for this clone. V gene TRBV18 combines with J gene TRBJ1-6; TRBD1 matches at 8 bases. The germline CDR1 and CDR2 sequences are KGHSH and LQKENI. Trimming removed 3 bases from V and 11 bases from J; junction bases left unmatched: 9. This CDR3 region has 15 residues. This CDR3 is CASSPLDRVPTPLHF. The DNA of the CDR3 is TGTGCCAGCTCACCGCTGGACAGGGTACCAACACCCCTCCACTTT.

The V call is TRBV6-6, the J call TRBJ2-7; D possibly corresponds to TRBD2 (6 bases). Trimming pared 5 bases from V and 4 bases from J, leaving 18 bases between. Looked up from germline, CDR1 is MNHNY and CDR2 is SVGAGI (reference sequence). The CDR3 runs 15 residues. The CDR3 loop is CASSPEGLLPYEQYF. The DNA of the CDR3 is TGTGCCAGCAGTCCCGAAGGACTACTGCCGTACGAGCAGTACTTC.

This sequence joins TRBV9 and TRBJ2-3; 11 bases align to TRBD1. Germline V gene sequence: CDR1 SGDLS, CDR2 YYNGEE. The junction had 3 bases not matched to a gene; V was cut back by 1 base and J by 5 bases. The CDR3 covers 15 residues. In DNA, the CDR3 is TGTGCCAGCAGCGTAAGGACAGGGGGCGTAGATACGCAGTATTTT. It yields the protein CASSVRTGGVDTQYF.

The chain uses TRBV7-3 and TRBJ1-1; D call uncertain. This CDR3 has 13 amino acids. Trimming cost V 1 base and J 3 bases, with 6 bases left between them. In germline, CDR1 is SGHTA, CDR2 FQGTGA. The CDR3 DNA is TGTGCCAGCAGCTTAATAATGGACACTGAAGCTTTCTTT. Protein sequence: CASSLIMDTEAFF.

The V and J genes are TRBV11-2 and TRBJ2-3; tentative D call: TRBD2 (6 bases). This CDR3 spans 15 amino acids. Germline V CDR1 and CDR2: SGHAT, FQNNGV. V lost 4 bases and J lost 5, with 16 bases in between. In DNA form, the CDR3 reads TGTGCCAGCAGCTATAGCGGTTTCAAGGGAGATACGCAGTATTTT. This gives the protein CASSYSGFKGDTQYF.

This chain uses TRBV5-1 with TRBJ2-5; D ambiguous. Looked up from germline, CDR1 is SGHRS and CDR2 is YFSETQ. The CDR3 contains 13 residues. The V end was cut by 1 base, the J end by 1 base, with 5 bases between. CDR3 region: CASSLIGQETQYF. The CDR3 DNA reads as TGCGCCAGCAGCTTGATTGGCCAAGAGACCCAGTACTTC.

This clone was recorded once. V is TRBV28 and J is TRBJ2-7; D possibly corresponds to TRBD2 (5 bases). This CDR3 has 16 residues. V lost 5 bases and J lost 5, with 22 bases in between. Germline V gene lookup returns CDR1 MDHEN and CDR2 SYDVKM. The CDR3 loop reads CASSPRGSKAFDEQYF. The CDR3 region has the DNA TGTGCCAGCAGTCCCCGGGGAAGTAAGGCGTTCGACGAGCAGTACTTC.

The chain recombines TRBV7-3 with TRBJ2-7; tentatively, D is TRBD1 or TRBD2 (7 bases each). The V end was cut by 5 bases, the J end by 5 bases, with 19 bases between. The CDR3 spans 15 residues. CDR1 and CDR2 from the germline V gene are SGHTA and FQGTGA. In DNA, the CDR3 is TGTGCCAGCAGCCCCCAGGGGGGGGCGGCCGACGAGCAGTACTTC. Translation: CASSPQGGAADEQYF.

The chain joins TRBV7-2 to TRBJ2-5, with 7 bases fitting TRBD1. V was clipped by 2 bases and J by 4 bases; unmatched bases: 19. The germline gives CDR1 SGHTA, CDR2 FQGNSA. The CDR3 contains 19 residues. The CDR3 spells CASSLFGDVGRAGGETQYF. The DNA for the CDR3 is TGTGCCAGCAGCTTATTCGGGGACGTGGGTAGGGCAGGGGGAGAGACCCAGTACTTC.

Note on this clone: Additional DNA sequences in this sample encode the identical CDR3. The rearrangement links TRBV5-1 to TRBJ2-3, with TRBD1 matching over 9 bases. V shed 4 bases, J shed 1 base, and the junction held 4 bases outside the gene matches. The CDR3 has 15 amino acids. Germline V gene sequence: CDR1 SGHRS, CDR2 YFSETQ. CDR3: CASSPRTGGTDTQYF. In DNA, the CDR3 is TGCGCCAGCAGCCCCCGGACAGGGGGCACAGATACGCAGTATTTT. Filled out from reference TRBV5-1 and TRBJ2-3, the complete variable domain reads KAGVTQTPRYLIKTRGQQVTLSCSPISGHRSVSWYQQTPGQGLQFLFEYFSETQRNKGNFPGRFSGRQFSNSRSEMNVSTLELGDSALYLCASSPRTGGTDTQYFGPGTRLTVL.

This chain's CDR3 is CAWSESAPNIQYF. In DNA form, the CDR3 reads TGTGCCTGGAGTGAATCAGCGCCAAACATTCAGTACTTC. V and J are TRBV30 and TRBJ2-4; no reliable D call. Germline V CDR1 and CDR2: GTSNPN, SVGIG (reference sequence). Trimming shortened V by 1 base and J by 6 bases, and 10 bases separated the two germline ends. There are 13 residues in the CDR3.

V is TRBV28 and J is TRBJ1-5; 9 nucleotides line up with TRBD1. The length of the CDR3 is 15 residues. Trimming took 3 bases from V and 4 from J; bases not matched to a gene: 4. CDR1 and CDR2 (germline): MDHEN, SYDVKM. This CDR3 reads CASSLTGGTNQPQHF. CDR3 coding DNA: TGTGCCAGCAGTTTGACAGGGGGGACAAATCAGCCCCAGCATTTT.

The J gene is TRBJ2-3, the V gene TRBV5-1, with a possible D match to TRBD2 (5 bases). The ends were cut back, 3 bases at V and 11 bases at J, with 13 bases in the middle. Germline V gives CDR1 SGHRS, CDR2 YFSETQ. This CDR3 has 12 residues. The CDR3 region has the DNA TGCGCCAGCAGCTCGGACTGGGGTGAGCAGTATTTT. Encoded protein: CASSSDWGEQYF.

The genes are TRBV5-1 and TRBJ2-1; 8 bases line up with TRBD1. The V and J ends lost 5 bases and 9 bases, in that order; junction bases with no gene match: 16. This CDR3 has 16 amino acids. Germline values: CDR1 SGHRS, CDR2 YFSETQ. In DNA form, the CDR3 reads TGCGCCAGCAGTTCCGGGGGACAGGTTCAGGTCGCTGAGCAGTTCTTC. It codes for CASSSGGQVQVAEQFF.

This chain connects TRBV10-3 to TRBJ2-7; tentative D call: TRBD1 (5 bases). CDR1 and CDR2 from the germline V gene are ENHRY and SYGVKD. The CDR3 contains 13 residues. Trimming took off 2 bases at V and 1 base at J, with 6 bases between the two ends. Here the CDR3 reads CAISEAGSYEQYF. The CDR3 DNA is TGTGCCATCAGTGAGGCAGGGTCCTACGAGCAGTACTTC.

The chain employs TRBV11-2 and TRBJ2-3, with 12 bases matching TRBD2. Per germline, CDR1 SGHAT and CDR2 FQNNGV. The CDR3 extends over 17 amino acids. Unmatched junction bases numbered 7, after V lost 1 base and J lost 5 bases. The CDR3 bases are TGTGCCAGCAGCTTAGGAAGACTAGCGGGAGTTTTAGATACGCAGTATTTT. As protein: CASSLGRLAGVLDTQYF.

The V gene is TRBV11-3, the J gene TRBJ2-2, with 10 bases matching TRBD2. CDR3 size: 15 residues. Germline CDR1 SGHNT, CDR2 YENEEA. The V segment lost 5 bases and the J segment 4 bases; nucleotides outside the gene matches: 4. The CDR3 spells CASSPVAGGTGELFF. In nucleotides, the CDR3 is TGTGCCAGCAGCCCGGTAGCGGGAGGCACCGGGGAGCTGTTTTTT.

The J gene is TRBJ1-5, the V gene TRBV28, with D perhaps TRBD1 (6 bases). The germline gives CDR1 MDHEN, CDR2 SYDVKM. Trimming took 3 bases from V and 3 from J, leaving 12 bases between them. This CDR3 is built from 15 residues. As DNA, the CDR3 is TGTGCCAGCAGTTTGTTGGCAGGGGCCAATCAGCCCCAGCATTTT. It translates to CASSLLAGANQPQHF.

The gene calls are TRBV5-4 and TRBJ2-1, with D tentatively TRBD2 (6 bases). Trimming left V 3 bases short and J 3 bases short, with 13 bases between. Germline CDR1 is SGHNT and CDR2 is YYREEE (reference sequence). The CDR3 loop spans 15 amino acids. The CDR3 nucleotides are TGTGCCAGCAGCTGGGGGGACCTTGTCTACAATGAGCAGTTCTTC. This codes for CASSWGDLVYNEQFF.